The next 32 T cell receptor beta chains were all read from a single sample in a study of T-cell reconstitution after alpha-beta-depleted transplantation in children. During its preparation, the TCRbeta library received unique molecular identifiers. TCRdb analysed the PCR reads with MiXCR anew, one entry per CDR3 protein. The sample lists over 120,000 distinct CDR3 sequences, about 8.8% occurring once. The sample was PBMCs, mostly from graft donor cells, taken 180 days after TCRalphabeta/CD19-depleted stem cell transplant. These receptors came from a female patient aged 2-9 years who had a stem cell transplant for congenital amegakaryocytic thrombocytopenia, so the T cells may come from the graft donor.

The chain links TRBV20-1 to TRBJ2-7, with 11 bases lining up with TRBD1. Germline CDR1 reads DFQATT; CDR2 reads SNEGSKA (reference sequence). V trimming: 5 bases; J trimming: 0 bases; junction bases outside the gene matches: 6. The CDR3 is made up of 15 amino acids. CDR3 bases: TGCAGTGCTGGGGACAGGGGGACCTCCTCCTACGAGCAGTACTTC. It codes for CSAGDRGTSSYEQYF.

The CDR3 loop is CASSDRDFYQSDTQYF. CDR3 DNA sequence: TGTGCCAGCAGTGATAGGGACTTTTATCAATCGGATACGCAGTATTTT. The rearrangement links TRBV25-1 to TRBJ2-3; the D gene is possibly TRBD2 (6 bases). Germline V gene lookup returns CDR1 MGHDK and CDR2 SYGVNS. The CDR3 sequence is 16 residues long. V was clipped by 3 bases and J by 6 bases, with 19 bases between them.

This clonotype was seen ten or more times. J is TRBJ1-1 and V is TRBV5-4; maybe TRBD1 (5 bases). Germline CDR1 reads SGHNT; CDR2 reads YYREEE (reference sequence). With 0 bases removed from V and 7 bases from J, the gap between germline ends came to 13 bases. The CDR3 runs 14 residues. CDR3 bases: TGTGCCAGCAGCTTGGAAGGCTTGGGGGGTGAAGCTTTCTTT. It is translated as CASSLEGLGGEAFF.

This clonotype was detected ten times or more. V gene TRBV7-6 combines with J gene TRBJ2-2; the D gene could be TRBD1 or TRBD2 (6 bases each). Germline V gives CDR1 SGHVS, CDR2 FNYEAQ. V lost 7 bases and J lost 6, with 18 bases in between. The CDR3 is 15 amino acids. CDR3 sequence reads: CASNQQGWGAGELFF. The CDR3 coding sequence is TGTGCCAGCAACCAACAGGGATGGGGGGCCGGGGAGCTGTTTTTT. Full variable domain (outside the CDR3, taken from reference TRBV7-6 and TRBJ2-2): GAGVSQSPRYKVTKRGQDVALRCDPISGHVSLYWYRQALGQGPEFLTYFNYEAQQDKSGLPNDRFSAERPEGSISTLTIQRTEQRDSAMYRCASNQQGWGAGELFFGEGSRLTVL.

V is TRBV28 and J is TRBJ2-1; TRBD2 agrees at 8 bases. Germline V gene sequence: CDR1 MDHEN, CDR2 SYDVKM. V shed 5 bases, J shed 5 bases, and the junction held 23 bases outside the gene matches. This CDR3 has 20 amino acids. The CDR3 here is CASSPLFGWAGSGTNNEQFF. The CDR3 region has the DNA TGTGCCAGCAGTCCATTATTCGGGTGGGCCGGTAGCGGGACAAACAATGAGCAGTTCTTC.

This clonotype was detected only a few times. The rearrangement links TRBV15 to TRBJ2-1; 9 bases fit TRBD2. The CDR3 is 18 amino acids. Unmatched junction bases numbered 10, after V lost 0 bases and J lost 4 bases. CDR1 and CDR2 (germline): LNHNV, YYDKDF (reference sequence). The CDR3, as DNA: TGTGCCACCAGCAGAGATTTGAGAAGCGGGAGGCGATACAATGAGCAGTTCTTC. Its translation is CATSRDLRSGRRYNEQFF.

A few counts support this clonotype. The V and J genes are TRBV7-2 and TRBJ2-4, with no clear D. This CDR3 contains 14 residues. Germline CDR1 SGHTA, CDR2 FQGNSA. V dropped 0 bases and J dropped 9 bases, with 12 bases sitting between them. CDR3 DNA: TGTGCCAGCAGCTTAGCCGCCGTGAATGGCATTCAGTACTTC. It translates to CASSLAAVNGIQYF.

The chain employs TRBV29-1 and TRBJ2-7; 7 bases match TRBD2. Germline V lookup: CDR1 SQVTM, CDR2 ANQGSEA. The CDR3 runs to 12 residues. V dropped 7 bases and J dropped 6; count of bases not matched to a gene: 9. The CDR3, as DNA: TGCAGCGGGTACGGGGAGGGCCCCGAGCAGTACTTC. As protein: CSGYGEGPEQYF.

This clonotype was counted ten times or more. The gene calls are TRBV20-1 and TRBJ2-3; D uncertain. Germline assignment: CDR1 DFQATT and CDR2 SNEGSKA (reference sequence). The CDR3 covers 14 residues. Trimming took off 5 bases at V and 6 bases at J, with 18 bases between the two ends. CDR3 in amino acids: CSAYDWAESDTQYF. CDR3 DNA: TGCAGTGCTTATGACTGGGCTGAATCCGATACGCAGTATTTT.

This clonotype was observed a few times. The V call is TRBV4-1, the J call TRBJ2-2, with TRBD1 as a possible D gene (5 bases). Trimming stripped 3 bases from V and 4 bases from J, with 12 bases between. CDR1 is MGHRA and CDR2 is YSYEKL in the germline V gene. CDR3 length equals 15 residues. CDR3 protein: CASSHPDTGTGELFF. CDR3 bases: TGCGCCAGCAGCCATCCCGACACAGGCACCGGGGAGCTGTTTTTT.

The V call is TRBV20-1, the J call TRBJ2-5; the match to TRBD1 covers 11 bases. Germline CDR1 reads DFQATT; CDR2 reads SNEGSKA (reference sequence). The CDR3 consists of 15 residues. J lost 1 base, V lost 0 bases, and 1 base had no gene match. The CDR3 is CSARDGTGGQETQYF. DNA for the CDR3: TGCAGTGCTAGAGATGGGACAGGGGGCCAAGAGACCCAGTACTTC.

The table lists this clonotype with many counts. The chain combines TRBV10-3 with TRBJ2-3; perhaps TRBD1 as D (6 bases). Germline CDR1 reads ENHRY; CDR2 reads SYGVKD. Trimming pared 4 bases from V and 0 bases from J, leaving 8 bases between. The CDR3 runs to 14 residues. CDR3 in DNA: TGTGCCATCAGTGCGGACAGCAGCACAGATACGCAGTATTTT. Protein: CAISADSSTDTQYF.

The chain links TRBV20-1 to TRBJ2-5; 9 bases map to TRBD1. Trimming at V came to 5 bases and at J to 3 bases, leaving 10 bases not matched to a gene. Germline V gene data show CDR1 as DFQATT and CDR2 as SNEGSKA (reference sequence). The CDR3 runs to 15 residues. The CDR3 DNA is TGCAGTGCTCCCCGGACAGGGGCGGGAAAAGAGACCCAGTACTTC. It translates to CSAPRTGAGKETQYF.

Here the CDR3 reads CASSPPGGHQETQYF. In DNA, the CDR3 is TGTGCCAGCAGCCCCCCCGGGGGGCACCAAGAGACCCAGTACTTC. V is TRBV3-1 and J is TRBJ2-5; possible D gene TRBD2, 7 bases. CDR1 and CDR2 from the germline V gene are LGHDT and YNNKEL (reference sequence). The CDR3 runs to 15 residues. Trimming took 4 bases from V and 0 from J, leaving 12 bases between them.

This clonotype has at least ten counts. The rearrangement links TRBV5-4 to TRBJ2-7; 11 bases match TRBD1. Trimming removed 1 base from V and 5 bases from J; junction bases left unmatched: 2. Germline loops: CDR1 SGHNT, CDR2 YYREEE (reference sequence). CDR3 length: 14 amino acids. The CDR3 protein is CASSLRDRGDEQYF. CDR3 sequence (DNA): TGTGCCAGCAGCTTGCGGGACAGGGGGGACGAGCAGTACTTC.

The CDR3 DNA reads TGTGCCAGCAGCCTTTCCAGGGGTACGAACACAGATACGCAGTATTTT. It yields the protein CASSLSRGTNTDTQYF. The genes are TRBV14 and TRBJ2-3, with D maybe TRBD1 (6 bases). Per germline, CDR1 SGHDN and CDR2 FVKESK. Trimming left V 4 bases short and J 2 bases short, with 16 bases between. The CDR3 is made up of 16 amino acids.

At least ten counts were recorded for this clonotype. This chain connects TRBV10-3 to TRBJ1-2; 7 nucleotides line up with TRBD1. Trimming cost V 2 bases and J 6 bases; bases outside gene matches: 6. Germline CDR1 ENHRY, CDR2 SYGVKD. This CDR3 region has 14 residues. This chain's CDR3 is CAISEPGQADGYTF. DNA for the CDR3: TGTGCCATCAGTGAGCCCGGACAGGCGGATGGCTACACCTTC.

This clonotype has at least ten counts. This sequence joins TRBV12-3 or TRBV12-4 and TRBJ1-6; maybe TRBD1 (6 bases). Trimming pared 6 bases from V and 7 bases from J, leaving 25 bases between. The CDR3 sequence is 18 residues long. Here the CDR3 reads CASRNTVRGGPVNSPLHF. The CDR3 DNA follows: TGTGCCAGCAGAAACACAGTTCGGGGGGGGCCGGTGAATTCACCCCTCCACTTT.

There are many counts of this clonotype. The chain employs TRBV9 and TRBJ1-2; 7 positions match TRBD1. Losses at the gene ends were 4 bases for V and 2 bases for J; bases not matched to a gene: 11. Per germline, CDR1 SGDLS and CDR2 YYNGEE. The CDR3 runs 16 residues. DNA of the CDR3: TGTGCCAGCAGCCATCCTCATGACAGGGTAAACTATGGCTACACCTTC. Translated: CASSHPHDRVNYGYTF.

This clonotype has only a few counts. The CDR3 is CASSPLRLGPQHF. CDR3 nucleotides: TGTGCCAGCTCACCACTCCGGCTGGGGCCCCAGCATTTT. The chain carries TRBV18 and TRBJ1-5; no reliable D call. Germline loops: CDR1 KGHSH, CDR2 LQKENI. V lost 1 base to trimming and J lost 9 bases, with 10 bases between them. The CDR3 sequence is 13 residues long.

At least ten counts were recorded for this clonotype. The CDR3 bases are TGTGCCAGCAGTTTGATCCCACCAGATACGCAGTATTTT. As protein: CASSLIPPDTQYF. This chain links TRBV27 with TRBJ2-3; D gene unclear. The CDR3 loop spans 13 amino acids. The V gene lost 3 bases and the J gene lost 4 bases, with 8 bases spanning the gap. The germline V gene has CDR1 MNHEY and CDR2 SMNVEV (reference sequence).

The gene calls are TRBV15 and TRBJ2-7; D may be TRBD1 (5 bases). This CDR3 has 15 amino acids. V was pared by 1 base and J by 6 bases, with 16 bases between. CDR1 LNHNV and CDR2 YYDKDF come from the germline V gene (reference sequence). The CDR3 reads CATSRGVGAVSEQYF. The DNA for the CDR3 is TGTGCCACCAGCAGAGGCGTTGGGGCCGTCTCCGAGCAGTACTTC.

This rearrangement joins TRBV6-1 to TRBJ2-7, with no clear D. The CDR3 is 15 residues long. Germline V lookup: CDR1 MNHNS, CDR2 SASEGT. V was shortened by 1 base and J by 1 base, with 11 bases between the two germline ends. CDR3 amino acids: CASSEGKRVSYEQYF. The CDR3 nucleotides read TGTGCCAGCAGTGAAGGGAAAAGGGTTTCCTACGAGCAGTACTTC.

Worth noting for this clonotype: A junction end diverges from the germline sequence, so it may reflect a read error. This chain joins TRBV5-1 and TRBJ1-1; weak D call: TRBD1 (6 bases). Germline CDR1 and CDR2: SGHRS and YFSETQ. This CDR3 comprises 13 residues. This chain's CDR3 is CASSLERDTDAFF. The CDR3 coding sequence is TGCGCCAGCAGCTTGGAAAGGGACACTGACGCTTTCTTT.

This clonotype turned up a few times. The chain uses TRBV10-3 and TRBJ1-3, with D perhaps TRBD1 (6 bases). With 5 bases removed from V and 1 base from J, the gap between germline ends came to 15 bases. There are 16 residues in the CDR3. Germline V gives CDR1 ENHRY, CDR2 SYGVKD. The CDR3 region has the DNA TGTGCCATCAGTTCGGCCACGGGACAATCTGGAAACACCATATATTTT. It translates to CAISSATGQSGNTIYF.

This clonotype was picked up many times. The chain links TRBV4-3 to TRBJ2-7, with D perhaps TRBD2 (6 bases). Germline CDR1 LGHNA, CDR2 YSLEER. The CDR3 sequence is 15 residues long. V lost 0 bases to trimming and J lost 2 bases, with 11 bases between them. The CDR3 coding sequence is TGCGCCAGCAGCCAAGAGGCGGGACCCGCCTACGAGCAGTACTTC. It yields the protein CASSQEAGPAYEQYF.

The rearrangement uses TRBV7-6 and TRBJ2-7; D not resolved. The germline V gene has CDR1 SGHVS and CDR2 FNYEAQ. With 0 bases removed from V and 5 bases from J, the gap between germline ends came to 2 bases. The CDR3 contains 11 residues. CDR3 amino acids: CASSLANEQYF. As DNA, the CDR3 is TGTGCCAGCAGCTTAGCGAACGAGCAGTACTTC.

This clonotype was found many times. This sequence joins TRBV3-1 and TRBJ2-7; D gene unclear. Germline V gene lookup returns CDR1 LGHDT and CDR2 YNNKEL (reference sequence). The CDR3 extends over 14 amino acids. The V end lost 1 base, the J end lost 0 bases, and 7 bases lay between the germline ends. The CDR3 coding sequence is TGTGCCAGCAGCCAAGTAGCCCGCTCCTACGAGCAGTACTTC. Protein product: CASSQVARSYEQYF.

The chain joins TRBV4-1 to TRBJ2-5; 13 nucleotides line up with TRBD2. V lost 1 base and J lost 5; bases outside the gene matches: 7. Per germline, CDR1 MGHRA and CDR2 YSYEKL. The CDR3 has 17 residues. This chain's CDR3 is CASSQARTSGRGETQYF. The CDR3 bases are TGCGCCAGCAGCCAAGCCCGGACTAGCGGGAGAGGGGAGACCCAGTACTTC.

The J gene is TRBJ2-4, the V gene TRBV20-1, with 8 bases matching TRBD1. J gave up 9 bases and V 3 bases, and 10 bases lay outside the gene matches. The CDR3 consists of 14 residues. The germline gives CDR1 DFQATT, CDR2 SNEGSKA (reference sequence). CDR3 bases: TGCAGTGCTAGCTCGGGACAGGTCAAGAGCATTCAGTACTTC. Translating gives CSASSGQVKSIQYF.

This clonotype was recorded a few times. The J gene is TRBJ1-4, the V gene TRBV28, with a weak D call TRBD1 (6 bases). CDR3 length: 16 residues. In germline, CDR1 is MDHEN, CDR2 SYDVKM. Trimming removed 2 bases at V and 5 bases at J, with 15 bases between. The CDR3, as DNA: TGTGCCAGCAGTTTAGTGGGCAGGGGCAGAAATGAAAAACTGTTTTTT. Its translation: CASSLVGRGRNEKLFF.

V and J are TRBV23-1 and TRBJ2-2, with 8 positions matching TRBD1. TRBV23-1 is designated an ORF whose function remains uncertain. V lost 4 bases, J lost 6 bases, and 7 bases stayed unmatched. The CDR3 spans 15 residues. This chain's CDR3 is CASSLPTGVAGELFF. The CDR3 DNA follows: TGCGCCAGCAGTCTCCCGACAGGGGTTGCCGGGGAGCTGTTTTTT.